Shown below are 4 T cell receptor beta chains from a single sample sequenced in a study of shared clonotypes between healthy human individuals. This table comes from immunoSEQ multiplex PCR, and its TCRdb copy is limited to in-frame clones, with some not included. The table has around 700,000 clones, about two thirds seen once. The material sequenced was memory CD4+ T cells sorted from blood. The subset denotes: CD45RA-negative fraction. The source is a woman aged 25 to 39 in good health.

The V call is TRBV10-3, the J call TRBJ2-2; D is perhaps TRBD1 (5 bases). In germline, CDR1 is ENHRY, CDR2 SYGVKD. The CDR3 length is 14 residues. V lost 11 bases and J lost 1, with 14 bases in between. The CDR3 loop reads CAARKTGNTGELFF. The CDR3 DNA is TGTGCCGCCAGGAAAACAGGGAACACCGGGGAGCTGTTTTTT.

The gene calls are TRBV5-1 and TRBJ2-1; TRBD2 matches 11 bases. The V gene end was trimmed by 4 bases and the J gene end by 6 bases; junction bases not matched to a gene: 12. Germline V gene lookup returns CDR1 SGHRS and CDR2 YFSETQ. This CDR3 region has 17 residues. The DNA for the CDR3 is TGCGCCAGCAGCCCCGCTCCGGGACTAGCGGTCCTCAATGAGCAGTTCTTC. This encodes CASSPAPGLAVLNEQFF. The whole variable domain, filled in from reference TRBV5-1 and TRBJ2-1, reads KAGVTQTPRYLIKTRGQQVTLSCSPISGHRSVSWYQQTPGQGLQFLFEYFSETQRNKGNFPGRFSGRQFSNSRSEMNVSTLELGDSALYLCASSPAPGLAVLNEQFFGPGTRLTVL.

There are many counts of this clone. The gene calls are TRBV29-1 and TRBJ2-3, with D possibly matching TRBD1 (5 bases). The CDR3 spans 13 residues. V lost 3 bases to trimming and J lost 5 bases, with 12 bases between them. Germline V gene sequence: CDR1 SQVTM, CDR2 ANQGSEA. For the CDR3, the DNA is TGCAGCGTTGAGAGACAGACAAAAGATACGCAGTATTTT. Its protein product is CSVERQTKDTQYF.

The chain recombines TRBV21-1 with TRBJ2-7. TRBV21-1 is designated a pseudogene. The CDR3 has 11 residues. CDR3 region: CASNPPYEQYF. CDR3 sequence (DNA): TGTGCCAGCAACCCCCCCTACGAGCAGTACTTC.